One sample yielded the 18 T cell receptor beta chains listed below, sequenced in a study of cytomegalovirus exposure and HLA in healthy donors. The study ran its PCR with 60 Vbeta and 13 Jbeta primers. TCRdb keeps only in-frame clones here, not all; method: immunoSEQ multiplex PCR. The sample table sets out 150,000 to 200,000 clones. The sample was PBMCs. These receptors all stem from a young man in good health and CMV-seronegative.

This chain connects TRBV5-1 to TRBJ2-5; TRBD2 agrees at 10 bases. CDR3 size: 15 residues. V dropped 4 bases and J dropped 0; count of bases not matched to a gene: 3. The germline gives CDR1 SGHRS, CDR2 YFSETQ. The CDR3 region is CASSKSGGDQETQYF. In DNA form, the CDR3 reads TGCGCCAGCAGCAAGAGCGGGGGGGACCAAGAGACCCAGTACTTC. The variable domain in full, with the rest retrieved from reference TRBV5-1 and TRBJ2-5, is KAGVTQTPRYLIKTRGQQVTLSCSPISGHRSVSWYQQTPGQGLQFLFEYFSETQRNKGNFPGRFSGRQFSNSRSEMNVSTLELGDSALYLCASSKSGGDQETQYFGPGTRLLVL.

This chain links TRBV11-2 with TRBJ2-5; D is unresolved. With the DNA end fitting TRBJ2-7 better, the J assignment may be wrong. Germline assignment: CDR1 SGHAT and CDR2 FQNNGV. The CDR3 runs to 13 residues. The CDR3, as DNA: TGTGCCAGCAGCTTTGAGGTGACCTACGAGCAGTACTTC. This sequence encodes CASSFEVTYEQYF.

The chain links TRBV6-5 to TRBJ2-3; 8 positions match TRBD1. The germline V gene has CDR1 MNHEY and CDR2 SVGAGI. The CDR3 runs 15 residues. V shed 4 bases, J shed 1 base, and the junction held 4 bases outside the gene matches. The CDR3 is CASSWGQARTDTQYF. In DNA form, the CDR3 reads TGTGCCAGCAGTTGGGGACAGGCGCGCACAGATACGCAGTATTTT.

The J gene is TRBJ1-1, the V gene TRBV30, with 9 bases identical to TRBD1. Per germline, CDR1 GTSNPN and CDR2 SVGIG (reference sequence). The CDR3 has 12 amino acids. J was trimmed by 9 bases and V by 2 bases; bases with no gene match: 4. CDR3 nucleotide sequence: TGTGCCTGGAGTCCCGGACAGGGGAAAGCTTTCTTT. Translated, it gives CAWSPGQGKAFF.

The chain recombines TRBV19 with TRBJ1-5; D is uncertain. Germline CDR1 LNHDA, CDR2 SQIVND (reference sequence). CDR3 length: 15 amino acids. Trimming stripped 0 bases from V and 6 bases from J, with 12 bases between. CDR3 sequence (DNA): TGTGCCAGTAGTATAGATCCCCAGGAGGGTCAGCCCCAGCATTTT. Translated: CASSIDPQEGQPQHF.

The V call is TRBV6-6, the J call TRBJ2-2; 7 nucleotides match TRBD1. The CDR3 runs 16 residues. Trimming cost V 6 bases and J 2 bases; bases outside gene matches: 9. From germline, CDR1 is MNHNY and CDR2 SVGAGI (reference sequence). In DNA, the CDR3 is TGTGCCAGCAGCCCTACCGACAGGGCCAACACCGGGGAGCTGTTTTTT. It codes for CASSPTDRANTGELFF.

On this clone itself: This sample includes further DNA sequences coding for the same CDR3. The chain is built from TRBV6-5 and TRBJ1-5; TRBD1 aligns across 7 bases. Germline V gene lookup returns CDR1 MNHEY and CDR2 SVGAGI. The CDR3 consists of 15 residues. Trimming took 0 bases from V and 3 from J; bases not matched to a gene: 2. The CDR3 spells CASSYSGGDNQPQHF. DNA of the CDR3: TGTGCCAGCAGTTACTCAGGGGGCGACAATCAGCCCCAGCATTTT.

The chain combines TRBV7-9 with TRBJ1-1, with unresolved D. The length of the CDR3 is 15 residues. V dropped 9 bases and J dropped 5 bases, with 22 bases sitting between them. Germline-derived CDR1 and CDR2 are SEHNR and FQNEAQ (reference sequence). CDR3 loop: CASRDRTSPGTEAFF. The CDR3 DNA sequence: TGTGCCAGTAGAGATAGGACTTCCCCGGGAACTGAAGCTTTCTTT.

This chain uses TRBV15 with TRBJ1-2, with a tentative D call TRBD1 (6 bases). CDR1 and CDR2 (germline): LNHNV, YYDKDF (reference sequence). This CDR3 region has 15 residues. V was shortened by 1 base and J by 5 bases, with 14 bases between the two germline ends. In DNA, the CDR3 is TGTGCCACCAGCAGAGGCGGGGGGGCTTCTTATGGCTACACCTTC. Protein: CATSRGGGASYGYTF. Based on the CDR3 plus reference TRBV15 and TRBJ1-2, the full variable domain is DAMVIQNPRYQVTQFGKPVTLSCSQTLNHNVMYWYQQKSSQAPKLLFHYYDKDFNNEADTPDNFQSRRPNTSFCFLDIRSPGLGDTAMYLCATSRGGGASYGYTFGSGTRLTVV.

This sequence joins TRBV28 and TRBJ2-1, with 10 bases identical to TRBD1. The CDR3 has 16 residues. Germline V gives CDR1 MDHEN, CDR2 SYDVKM. Losses at the gene ends were 5 bases for V and 2 bases for J; bases not matched to a gene: 6. CDR3 in amino acids: CASSTPGQGAYNEQFF. CDR3 nucleotides: TGTGCCAGCAGTACCCCCGGACAGGGGGCCTACAATGAGCAGTTCTTC.

This chain uses TRBV28 with TRBJ2-3, with 7 bases lining up with TRBD2. This CDR3 spans 20 amino acids. Germline V CDR1 and CDR2: MDHEN, SYDVKM. J was trimmed by 1 base and V by 5 bases; bases with no gene match: 21. DNA for the CDR3: TGTGCCAGCAGTCCGGGGCCGGGAGGCAGGAATCGAGAGGGCACAGATACGCAGTATTTT. Protein product: CASSPGPGGRNREGTDTQYF.

This chain connects TRBV2 to TRBJ1-4; 8 bases fit TRBD1. J gave up 7 bases and V 3 bases, and 7 bases lay outside the gene matches. CDR1 and CDR2 (germline): SNHLY, FYNNEI. The CDR3 is 15 amino acids. The CDR3 is CASSDLQGGSEKLFF. The DNA of the CDR3 is TGTGCCAGCAGTGACCTACAGGGGGGGAGTGAAAAACTGTTTTTT.

This sequence joins TRBV9 and TRBJ2-5; 8 nucleotides align to TRBD2. Per germline, CDR1 SGDLS and CDR2 YYNGEE. The V segment lost 4 bases and the J segment 4 bases; nucleotides outside the gene matches: 9. The CDR3 loop spans 15 amino acids. The CDR3 loop reads CASSSTPREGETQYF. The CDR3 DNA sequence: TGTGCCAGCAGCTCGACGCCCCGGGAGGGAGAGACCCAGTACTTC. Drawing the rest from reference TRBV9 and TRBJ2-5, the complete variable domain is DSGVTQTPKHLITATGQRVTLRCSPRSGDLSVYWYQQSLDQGLQFLIQYYNGEERAKGNILERFSAQQFPDLHSELNLSSLELGDSALYFCASSSTPREGETQYFGPGTRLLVL.

V and J are TRBV29-1 and TRBJ1-3; no clear D gene. The CDR3 loop spans 14 amino acids. The germline V and J ends were trimmed by 4 bases and 0 bases, with 10 bases remaining between them. Germline values: CDR1 SQVTM, CDR2 ANQGSEA. The CDR3 sequence: CSVGGTDSGNTIYF. CDR3 nucleotides: TGCAGCGTTGGAGGTACCGACTCTGGAAACACCATATATTTT.

The CDR3, as DNA: TGTGCCAGCAGTCCTACAGGGTCAGATACGCAGTATTTT. It encodes CASSPTGSDTQYF. This rearrangement joins TRBV7-3 to TRBJ2-3, with D possibly being TRBD1 (6 bases). CDR1 is SGHTA and CDR2 is FQGTGA in the germline V gene. CDR3 length equals 13 residues. V was trimmed by 6 bases and J by 4 bases, leaving 11 bases between them. Supplemented by reference TRBV7-3 and TRBJ2-3, the full variable domain reads GAGVSQTPSNKVTEKGKYVELRCDPISGHTALYWYRQSLGQGPEFLIYFQGTGAADDSGLPNDRFFAVRPEGSVSTLKIQRTERGDSAVYLCASSPTGSDTQYFGPGTRLTVL.

This rearrangement joins TRBV4-1 to TRBJ2-3; perhaps TRBD2 as D (6 bases). The germline V gene has CDR1 MGHRA and CDR2 YSYEKL. The ends were cut back, 2 bases at V and 3 bases at J, with 18 bases in the middle. The CDR3 length is 17 residues. CDR3 residues: CASSQRVPRERTDTQYF. DNA of the CDR3: TGCGCCAGCAGCCAAAGGGTTCCCCGGGAGAGAACAGATACGCAGTATTTT.

The rearrangement links TRBV27 to TRBJ1-2, with 8 bases aligning to TRBD1. J gave up 4 bases and V 0 bases, and 4 bases lay outside the gene matches. Germline V gives CDR1 MNHEY, CDR2 SMNVEV (reference sequence). This CDR3 is built from 15 residues. Written as DNA, the CDR3 is TGTGCCAGCAGTTTATCGGGACAGGCGGGCTATGGCTACACCTTC. Residues: CASSLSGQAGYGYTF.

This rearrangement joins TRBV5-5 to TRBJ1-1; 7 bases align to TRBD1. CDR1 and CDR2 from the germline V gene are SGHKS and YYEKEE (reference sequence). This CDR3 is built from 19 residues. V was clipped by 1 base and J by 0 bases; unmatched bases: 15. This CDR3 is CASSLSSRTGRYMNTEAFF. CDR3 sequence (DNA): TGTGCCAGCAGCTTGTCTTCCCGGACAGGTAGATATATGAACACTGAAGCTTTCTTT.